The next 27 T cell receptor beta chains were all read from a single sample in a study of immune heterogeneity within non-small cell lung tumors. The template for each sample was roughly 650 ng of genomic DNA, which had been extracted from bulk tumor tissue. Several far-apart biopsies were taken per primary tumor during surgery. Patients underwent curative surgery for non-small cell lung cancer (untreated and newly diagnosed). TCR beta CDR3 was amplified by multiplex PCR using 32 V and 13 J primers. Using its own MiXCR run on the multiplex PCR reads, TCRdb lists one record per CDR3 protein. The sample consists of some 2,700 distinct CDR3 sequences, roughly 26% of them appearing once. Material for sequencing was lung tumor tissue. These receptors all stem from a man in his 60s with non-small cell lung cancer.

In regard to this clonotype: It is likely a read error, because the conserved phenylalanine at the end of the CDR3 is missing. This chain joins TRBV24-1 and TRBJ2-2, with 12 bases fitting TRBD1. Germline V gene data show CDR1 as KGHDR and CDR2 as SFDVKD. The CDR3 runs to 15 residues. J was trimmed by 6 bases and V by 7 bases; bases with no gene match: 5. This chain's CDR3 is CATRAGQGASGELFL. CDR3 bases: TGTGCCACCAGGGCGGGACAGGGGGCCTCCGGGGAGCTGTTTCTT.

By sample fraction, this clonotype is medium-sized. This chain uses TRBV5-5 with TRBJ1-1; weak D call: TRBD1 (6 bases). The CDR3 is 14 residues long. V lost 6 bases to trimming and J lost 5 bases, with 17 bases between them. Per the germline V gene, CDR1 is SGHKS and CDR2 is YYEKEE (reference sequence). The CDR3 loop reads CASIPGTTLTEAFF. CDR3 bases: TGTGCCAGCATCCCCGGGACAACTCTGACTGAAGCTTTCTTT.

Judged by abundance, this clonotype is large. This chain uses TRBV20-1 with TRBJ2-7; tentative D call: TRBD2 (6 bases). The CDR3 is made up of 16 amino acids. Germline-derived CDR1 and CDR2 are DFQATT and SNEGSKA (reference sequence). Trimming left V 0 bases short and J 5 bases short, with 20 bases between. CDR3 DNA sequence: TGCAGTGCTAGAGATCTAGGGCTAGCGAGTTTGGACGAGCAGTACTTC. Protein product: CSARDLGLASLDEQYF.

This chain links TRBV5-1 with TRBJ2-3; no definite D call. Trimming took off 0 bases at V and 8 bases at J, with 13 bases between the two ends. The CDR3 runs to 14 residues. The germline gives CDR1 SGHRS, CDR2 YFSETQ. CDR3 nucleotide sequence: TGCGCCAGCAGCTTGGACCAGGTAATGGGTACGCAGTATTTT. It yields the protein CASSLDQVMGTQYF.

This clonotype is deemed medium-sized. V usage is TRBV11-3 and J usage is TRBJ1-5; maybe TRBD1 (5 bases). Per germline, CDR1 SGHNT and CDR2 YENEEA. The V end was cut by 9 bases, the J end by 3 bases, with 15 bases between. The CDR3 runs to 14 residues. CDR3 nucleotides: TGTGCCAGTCCTCGGTGGGGGGACAATCAGCCCCAGCATTTT. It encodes CASPRWGDNQPQHF. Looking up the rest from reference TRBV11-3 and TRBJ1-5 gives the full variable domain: EAGVVQSPRYKIIEKKQPVAFWCNPISGHNTLYWYLQNLGQGPELLIRYENEEAVDDSQLPKDRFSAERLKGVDSTLKIQPAELGDSAVYLCASPRWGDNQPQHFGDGTRLSIL.

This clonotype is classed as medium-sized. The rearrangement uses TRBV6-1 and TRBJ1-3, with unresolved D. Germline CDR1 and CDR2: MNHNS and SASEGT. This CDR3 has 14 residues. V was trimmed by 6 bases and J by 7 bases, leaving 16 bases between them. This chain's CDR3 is CASRPNGGRNTIYF. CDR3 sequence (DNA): TGTGCCAGCAGGCCCAACGGCGGGCGGAACACCATATATTTT.

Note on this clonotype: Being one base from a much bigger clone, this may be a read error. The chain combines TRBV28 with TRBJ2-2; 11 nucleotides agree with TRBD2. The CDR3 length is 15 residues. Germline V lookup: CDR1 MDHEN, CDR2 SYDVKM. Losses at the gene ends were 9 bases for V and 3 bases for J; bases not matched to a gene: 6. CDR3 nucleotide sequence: TGTGCCAGAATGGGACTAGCGGAACACACCGGGGAGCTGTTTTTT. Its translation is CARMGLAEHTGELFF.

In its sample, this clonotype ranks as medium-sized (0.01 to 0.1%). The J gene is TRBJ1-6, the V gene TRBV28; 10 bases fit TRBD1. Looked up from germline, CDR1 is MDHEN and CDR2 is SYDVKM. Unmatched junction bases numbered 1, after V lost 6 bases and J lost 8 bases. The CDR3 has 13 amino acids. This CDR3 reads CASRGQGYSPLHF. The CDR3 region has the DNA TGTGCCAGCAGGGGACAGGGGTATTCACCCCTCCACTTT.

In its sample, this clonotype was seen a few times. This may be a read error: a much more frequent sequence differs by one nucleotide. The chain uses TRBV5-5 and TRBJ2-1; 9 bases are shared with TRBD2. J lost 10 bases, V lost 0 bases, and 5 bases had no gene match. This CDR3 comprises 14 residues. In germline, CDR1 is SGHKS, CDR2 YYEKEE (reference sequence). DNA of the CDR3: TGTGCCAGCAGCTTGGACTTAGCGGGAGCGGAGCAGTTCTTC. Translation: CASSLDLAGAEQFF.

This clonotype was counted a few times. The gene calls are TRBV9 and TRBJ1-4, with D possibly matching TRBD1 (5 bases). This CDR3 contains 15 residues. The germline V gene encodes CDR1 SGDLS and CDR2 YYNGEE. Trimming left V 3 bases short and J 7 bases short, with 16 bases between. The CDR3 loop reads CASSAMPGGFEKLFF. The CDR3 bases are TGTGCCAGCAGCGCCATGCCCGGGGGGTTTGAAAAACTGTTTTTT.

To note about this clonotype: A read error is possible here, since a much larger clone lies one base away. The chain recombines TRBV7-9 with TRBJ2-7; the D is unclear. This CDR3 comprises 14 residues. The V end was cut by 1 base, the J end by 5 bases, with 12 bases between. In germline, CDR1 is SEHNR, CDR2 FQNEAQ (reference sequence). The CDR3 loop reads CASSLGCPLDEQYF. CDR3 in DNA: TGTGCCAGCAGCTTAGGTTGTCCTCTGGACGAGCAGTACTTC.

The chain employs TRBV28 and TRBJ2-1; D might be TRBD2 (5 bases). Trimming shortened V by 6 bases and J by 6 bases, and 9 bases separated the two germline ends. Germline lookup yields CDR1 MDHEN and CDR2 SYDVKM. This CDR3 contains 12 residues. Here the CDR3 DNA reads TGTGCCAGCAGGACTAAGGCCAATGAGCAGTTCTTC. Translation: CASRTKANEQFF.

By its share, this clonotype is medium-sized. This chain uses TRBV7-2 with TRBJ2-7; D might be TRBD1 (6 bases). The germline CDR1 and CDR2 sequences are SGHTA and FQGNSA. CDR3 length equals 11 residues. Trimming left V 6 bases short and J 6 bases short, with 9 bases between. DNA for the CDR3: TGTGCCAGCAGGAAAGGGGGCGAGCAGTACTTC. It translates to CASRKGGEQYF.

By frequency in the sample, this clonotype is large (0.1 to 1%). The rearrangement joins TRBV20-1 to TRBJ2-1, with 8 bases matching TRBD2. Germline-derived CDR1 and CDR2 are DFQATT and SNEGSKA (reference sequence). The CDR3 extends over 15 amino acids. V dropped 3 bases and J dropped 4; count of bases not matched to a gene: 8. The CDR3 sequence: CSASLREEPYNEQFF. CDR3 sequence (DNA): TGCAGTGCTAGTTTGCGGGAGGAACCTTACAATGAGCAGTTCTTC.

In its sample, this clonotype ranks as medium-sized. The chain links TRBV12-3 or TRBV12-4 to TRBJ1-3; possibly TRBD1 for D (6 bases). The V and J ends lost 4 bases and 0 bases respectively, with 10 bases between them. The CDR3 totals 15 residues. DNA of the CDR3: TGTGCCAGCAGTTCTAGGGGGTACTCTGGAAACACCATATATTTT. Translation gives CASSSRGYSGNTIYF.

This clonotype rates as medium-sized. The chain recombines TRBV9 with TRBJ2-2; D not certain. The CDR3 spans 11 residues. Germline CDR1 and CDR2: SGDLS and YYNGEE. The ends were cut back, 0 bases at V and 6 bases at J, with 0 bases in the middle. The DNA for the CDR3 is TGTGCCAGCAGCGTAGCCGGGGAGCTGTTTTTT. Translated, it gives CASSVAGELFF.

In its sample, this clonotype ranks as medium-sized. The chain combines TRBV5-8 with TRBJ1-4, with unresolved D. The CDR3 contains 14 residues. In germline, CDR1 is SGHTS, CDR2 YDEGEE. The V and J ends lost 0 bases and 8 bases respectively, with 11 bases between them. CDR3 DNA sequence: TGTGCCAGCAGCTTGGAGGCATCTGGCGAAAAACTGTTTTTT. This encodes CASSLEASGEKLFF.

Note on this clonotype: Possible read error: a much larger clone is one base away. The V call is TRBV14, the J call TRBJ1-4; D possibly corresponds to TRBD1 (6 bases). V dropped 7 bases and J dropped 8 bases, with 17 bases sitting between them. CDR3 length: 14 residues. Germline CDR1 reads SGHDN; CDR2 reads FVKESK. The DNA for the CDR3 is TGTGCCAGCACCCTCAGGGGTATCAACGAAAAACTGTTTTTT. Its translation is CASTLRGINEKLFF.

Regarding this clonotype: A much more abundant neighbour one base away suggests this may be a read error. The CDR3 region is CARPGLAEHTGELFF. CDR3 DNA sequence: TGTGCCAGACCGGGACTAGCGGAACACACCGGGGAGCTGTTTTTT. The chain carries TRBV28 and TRBJ2-2; 11 nucleotides align to TRBD2. J lost 3 bases, V lost 9 bases, and 6 bases had no gene match. CDR3 length: 15 amino acids. Germline assignment: CDR1 MDHEN and CDR2 SYDVKM.

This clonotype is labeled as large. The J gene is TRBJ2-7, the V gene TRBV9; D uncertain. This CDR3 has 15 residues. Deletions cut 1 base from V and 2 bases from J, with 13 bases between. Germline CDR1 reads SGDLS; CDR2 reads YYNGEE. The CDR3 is CASSVSTDFPYEQYF. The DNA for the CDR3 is TGTGCCAGCAGCGTATCTACGGATTTCCCCTACGAGCAGTACTTC.

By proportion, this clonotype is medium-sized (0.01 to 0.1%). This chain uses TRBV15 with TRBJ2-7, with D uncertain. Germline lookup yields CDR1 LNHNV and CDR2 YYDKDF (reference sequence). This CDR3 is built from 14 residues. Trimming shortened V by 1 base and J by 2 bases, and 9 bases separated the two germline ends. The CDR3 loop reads CATSRAVRTYEQYF. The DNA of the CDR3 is TGTGCCACCAGCAGAGCGGTCCGAACCTACGAGCAGTACTTC.

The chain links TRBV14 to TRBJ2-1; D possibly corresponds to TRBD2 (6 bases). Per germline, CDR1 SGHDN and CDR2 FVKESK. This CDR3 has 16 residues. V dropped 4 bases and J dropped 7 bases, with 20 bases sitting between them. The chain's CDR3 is CASSPGRGRKTNEQFF. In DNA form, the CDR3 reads TGTGCCAGCAGCCCAGGACGGGGGAGAAAGACAAATGAGCAGTTCTTC.

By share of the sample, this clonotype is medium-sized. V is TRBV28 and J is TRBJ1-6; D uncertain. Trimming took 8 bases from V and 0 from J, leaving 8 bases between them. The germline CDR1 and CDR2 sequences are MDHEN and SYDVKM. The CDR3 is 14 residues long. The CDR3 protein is CASLSSSYNSPLHF. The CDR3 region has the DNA TGTGCCAGCCTGAGCAGCTCCTATAATTCACCCCTCCACTTT.

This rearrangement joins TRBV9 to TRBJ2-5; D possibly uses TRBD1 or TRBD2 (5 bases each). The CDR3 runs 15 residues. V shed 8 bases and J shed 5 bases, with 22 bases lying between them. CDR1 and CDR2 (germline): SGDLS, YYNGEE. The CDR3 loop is CARTRGPRVPETQYF. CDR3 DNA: TGTGCCAGAACCCGGGGCCCCAGGGTACCTGAGACCCAGTACTTC.

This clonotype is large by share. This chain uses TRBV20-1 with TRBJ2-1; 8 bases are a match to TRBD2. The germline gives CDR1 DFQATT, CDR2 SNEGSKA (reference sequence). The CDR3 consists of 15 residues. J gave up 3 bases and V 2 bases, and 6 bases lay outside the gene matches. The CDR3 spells CSARQWGLVYNEQFF. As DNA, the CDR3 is TGCAGTGCTAGACAATGGGGACTAGTCTACAATGAGCAGTTCTTC.

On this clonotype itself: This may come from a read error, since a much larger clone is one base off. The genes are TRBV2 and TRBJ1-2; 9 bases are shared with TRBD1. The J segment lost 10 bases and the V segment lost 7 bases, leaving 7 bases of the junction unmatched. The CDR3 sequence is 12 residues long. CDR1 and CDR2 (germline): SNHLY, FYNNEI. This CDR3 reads CASTGTGSVYTF. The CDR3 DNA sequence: TGTGCCAGCACCGGGACAGGGAGTGTCTACACCTTC. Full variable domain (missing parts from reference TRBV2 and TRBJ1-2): EPEVTQTPSHQVTQMGQEVILRCVPISNHLYFYWYRQILGQKVEFLVSFYNNEISEKSEIFDDQFSVERPDGSNFTLKIRSTKLEDSAMYFCASTGTGSVYTFGSGTRLTVV.

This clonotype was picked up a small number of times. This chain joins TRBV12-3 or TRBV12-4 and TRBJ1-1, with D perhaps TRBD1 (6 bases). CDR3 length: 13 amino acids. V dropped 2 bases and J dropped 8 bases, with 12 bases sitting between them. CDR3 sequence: CASSLKQGSEAFF. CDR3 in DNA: TGTGCCAGCAGTTTAAAACAGGGATCAGAAGCTTTCTTT.